This T cell receptor (beta chain) was profiled in a study of early T cells in non-severe SARS-CoV-2 infection. Across the study: Sequencing of bulk RNA from unsorted whole blood was done, without chain pairing.

Germline lookup yields CDR1 MGHDK and CDR2 SYGVNS. This CDR3 has 15 amino acids. V was shortened by 1 base and J by 7 bases, with 13 bases between the two germline ends. TCRdb recomputed calls from the 5' RACE reads with MiXCR, one row per CDR3 protein. The data show approximately 76,000 distinct CDR3 sequences, approximately 11% seen once. The V gene is TRBV25-1, the J gene TRBJ1-4; D remains ambiguous. The specimen was whole blood. This TCR derives from an adult who was a healthcare worker with PCR-confirmed SARS-CoV-2 infection or an uninfected control (not recorded which). The CDR3 region is CASSEWEMGGEKLFF. CDR3 DNA sequence: TGTGCCAGCAGTGAATGGGAGATGGGTGGTGAAAAACTGTTTTTT. Together with reference TRBV25-1 and TRBJ1-4, the CDR3 gives the full variable domain: EADIYQTPRYLVIGTGKKITLECSQTMGHDKMYWYQQDPGMELHLIHYSYGVNSTEKGDLSSESTVSRIRTEHFPLTLESARPSHTSQYLCASSEWEMGGEKLFFGSGTQLSVL.